This T cell receptor beta chain was sequenced in a study of CD8+ T cells in alopecia areata. The wider study: The investigators scored severity in treated patients by the percentage of affected scalp area. Study-level findings and limits: Sequence data from scalp samples additionally include resident alphabeta T cells of normal skin.

The treatment here: oral pan-JAK inhibitor, 5-10 mg twice daily. It was cDNA, reverse transcribed from extracted RNA, that served as the sequencing template. The data were produced by immunoSEQ multiplex PCR, yet TCRdb's version contains in-frame clones alone and is incomplete. The data hold 150,000 to 200,000 clones, with around 64% observed a single time. With respect to this clone: Its antigen is unidentified.

The V end lost 4 bases, the J end lost 4 bases, and 13 bases lay between the germline ends. The V gene's germline CDR1 is SQVTM and CDR2 ANQGSEA. The CDR3 totals 13 residues. Sequences were derived from CD4+ T cells sorted from blood, sampled at week 49, from a patient treated with tofacitinib. The chain is built from TRBV29-1 and TRBJ1-1; D is unclear. The TCR comes from a human donor with alopecia areata. CDR3 sequence (DNA): TGCAGCGTTGTGCTCCGTTTGGTCACTGAAGCTTTCTTT. Its protein is CSVVLRLVTEAFF.